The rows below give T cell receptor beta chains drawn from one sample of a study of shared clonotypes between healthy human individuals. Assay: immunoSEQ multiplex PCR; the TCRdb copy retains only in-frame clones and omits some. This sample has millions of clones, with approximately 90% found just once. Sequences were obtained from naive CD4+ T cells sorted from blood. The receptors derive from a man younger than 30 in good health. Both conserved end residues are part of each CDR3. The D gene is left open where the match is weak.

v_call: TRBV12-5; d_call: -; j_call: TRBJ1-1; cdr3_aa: CASGLARRNTEAFF
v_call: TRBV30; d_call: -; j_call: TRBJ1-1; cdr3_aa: CAWSVRPDTEAFF
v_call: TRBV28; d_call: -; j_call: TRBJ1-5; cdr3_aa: CAPGPYSNQPQHF
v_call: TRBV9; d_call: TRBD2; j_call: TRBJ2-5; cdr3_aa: CASSVTGLAAQETQYF
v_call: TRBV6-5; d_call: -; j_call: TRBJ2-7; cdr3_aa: CASSYSRPGRYEQYF
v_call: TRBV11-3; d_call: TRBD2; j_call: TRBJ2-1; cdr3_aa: CASSATSAEQFF
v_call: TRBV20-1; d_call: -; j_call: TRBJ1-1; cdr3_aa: CSAPSGRAFF
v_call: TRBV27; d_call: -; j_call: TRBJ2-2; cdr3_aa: CASSSLPGRGELFF
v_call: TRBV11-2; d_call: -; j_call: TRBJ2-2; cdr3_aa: CASSRGPVTGELFF
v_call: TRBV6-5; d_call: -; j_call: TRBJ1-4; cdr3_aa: CASSYTRKTNEKLFF
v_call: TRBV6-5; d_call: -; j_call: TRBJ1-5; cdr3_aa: CASSRTGGQPQHF
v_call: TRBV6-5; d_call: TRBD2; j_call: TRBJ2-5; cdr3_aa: CASSYGGGGETQYF
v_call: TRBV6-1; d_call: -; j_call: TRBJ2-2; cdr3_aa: CASNLGGVVTGELFF
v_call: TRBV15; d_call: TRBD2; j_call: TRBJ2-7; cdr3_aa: CATSRDRAGGPLEQYF
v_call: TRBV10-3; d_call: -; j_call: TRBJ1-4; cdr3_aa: CAISDSPFGEKLFF
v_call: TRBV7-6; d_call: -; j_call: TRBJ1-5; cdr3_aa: CASSLALGNGTGSNQPQHF
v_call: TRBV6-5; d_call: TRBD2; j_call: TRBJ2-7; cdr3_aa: CASRGGLAVSYEQYF
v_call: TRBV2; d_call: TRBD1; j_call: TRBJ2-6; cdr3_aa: CASSSGTGAAGANVLTF
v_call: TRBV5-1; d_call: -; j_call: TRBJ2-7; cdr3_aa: CASSLLTGLDEQYF
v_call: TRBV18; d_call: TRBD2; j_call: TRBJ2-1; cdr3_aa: CASSPRSGGQSYNEQFF
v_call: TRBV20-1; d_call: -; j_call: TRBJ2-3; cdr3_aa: CSAWRVDTQYF
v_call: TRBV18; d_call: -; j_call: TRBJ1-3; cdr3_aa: CASSRNRESVGNTIYF
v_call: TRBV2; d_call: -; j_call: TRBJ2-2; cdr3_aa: CASSEQGNTGELFF
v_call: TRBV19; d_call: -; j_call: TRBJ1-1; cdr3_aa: CASSMTPPENTEAFF
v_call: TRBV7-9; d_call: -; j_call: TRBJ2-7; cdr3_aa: CASSLEYEQYF
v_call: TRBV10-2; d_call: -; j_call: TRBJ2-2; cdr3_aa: CASKGPSNTGELFF
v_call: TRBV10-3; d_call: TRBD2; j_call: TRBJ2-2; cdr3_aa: CAISDERGGTGELFF
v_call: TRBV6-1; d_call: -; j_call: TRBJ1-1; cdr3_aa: CASRGDPVKNTEAFF
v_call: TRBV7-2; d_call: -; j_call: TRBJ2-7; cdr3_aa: CASAPGGTSYEQYF
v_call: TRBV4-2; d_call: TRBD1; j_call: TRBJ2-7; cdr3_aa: CASSPAGDRALYEQYF
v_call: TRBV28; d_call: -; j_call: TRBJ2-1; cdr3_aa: CASSPQGLNNEQFF
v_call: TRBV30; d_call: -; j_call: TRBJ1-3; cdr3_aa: CAWSVGRGAGNTIYF
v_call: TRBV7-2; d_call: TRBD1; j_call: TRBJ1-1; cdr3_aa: CASGLIQGNRYTNTEAFF
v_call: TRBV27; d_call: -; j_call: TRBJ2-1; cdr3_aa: CASSFDGIVNEQFF
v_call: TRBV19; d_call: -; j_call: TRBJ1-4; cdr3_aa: CASSSDRALVATNEKLFF
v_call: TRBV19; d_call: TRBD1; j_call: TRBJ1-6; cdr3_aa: CASGDSYNSPLHF
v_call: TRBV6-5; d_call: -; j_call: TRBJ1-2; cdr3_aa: CASSYTSAGNYGYTF
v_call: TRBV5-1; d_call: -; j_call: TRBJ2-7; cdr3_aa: CASSWEPTGYEQYF
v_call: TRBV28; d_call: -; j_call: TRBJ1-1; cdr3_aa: CASSLPGWTEAFF
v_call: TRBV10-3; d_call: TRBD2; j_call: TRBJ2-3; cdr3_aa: CAIRGLAGSTDTQYF
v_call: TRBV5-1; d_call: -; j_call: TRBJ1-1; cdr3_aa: CASSLDRNGRSTEAFF
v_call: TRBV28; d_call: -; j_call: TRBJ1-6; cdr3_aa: CASSPHAGSSSYNSPLHF
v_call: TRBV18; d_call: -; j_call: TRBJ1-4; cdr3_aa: CASSPGPERGEKLFF
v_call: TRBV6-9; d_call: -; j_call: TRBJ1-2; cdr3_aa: CATGLRDYGYTF
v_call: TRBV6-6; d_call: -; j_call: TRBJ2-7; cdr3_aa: CASSYSYSSYEQYF
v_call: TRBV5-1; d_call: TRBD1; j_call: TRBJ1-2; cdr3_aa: CASSPGQGPYGYTF
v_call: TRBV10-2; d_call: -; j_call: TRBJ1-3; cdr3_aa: CASQGTQYTIYF
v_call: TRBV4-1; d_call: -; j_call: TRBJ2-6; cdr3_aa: CASSQEWGRGANVLTF
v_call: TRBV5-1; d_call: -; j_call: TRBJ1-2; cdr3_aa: CATLRTALYGYTF
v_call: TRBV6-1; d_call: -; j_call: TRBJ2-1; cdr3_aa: CASTPPYGESQFF
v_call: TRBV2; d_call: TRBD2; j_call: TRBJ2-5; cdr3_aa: CASSERASGSSETQYF
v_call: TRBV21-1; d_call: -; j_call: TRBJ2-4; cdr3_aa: CASSKGGAKNIQYF
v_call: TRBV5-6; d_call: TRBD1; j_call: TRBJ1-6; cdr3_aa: CASSQTGKTFSYNSPLHF
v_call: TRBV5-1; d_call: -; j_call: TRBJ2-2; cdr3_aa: CASRPVTNTGELFF
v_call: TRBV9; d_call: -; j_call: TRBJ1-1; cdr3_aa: CASSGNPGGAPEAFF
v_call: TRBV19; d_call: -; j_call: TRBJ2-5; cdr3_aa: CASSSPRDRSRETQYF